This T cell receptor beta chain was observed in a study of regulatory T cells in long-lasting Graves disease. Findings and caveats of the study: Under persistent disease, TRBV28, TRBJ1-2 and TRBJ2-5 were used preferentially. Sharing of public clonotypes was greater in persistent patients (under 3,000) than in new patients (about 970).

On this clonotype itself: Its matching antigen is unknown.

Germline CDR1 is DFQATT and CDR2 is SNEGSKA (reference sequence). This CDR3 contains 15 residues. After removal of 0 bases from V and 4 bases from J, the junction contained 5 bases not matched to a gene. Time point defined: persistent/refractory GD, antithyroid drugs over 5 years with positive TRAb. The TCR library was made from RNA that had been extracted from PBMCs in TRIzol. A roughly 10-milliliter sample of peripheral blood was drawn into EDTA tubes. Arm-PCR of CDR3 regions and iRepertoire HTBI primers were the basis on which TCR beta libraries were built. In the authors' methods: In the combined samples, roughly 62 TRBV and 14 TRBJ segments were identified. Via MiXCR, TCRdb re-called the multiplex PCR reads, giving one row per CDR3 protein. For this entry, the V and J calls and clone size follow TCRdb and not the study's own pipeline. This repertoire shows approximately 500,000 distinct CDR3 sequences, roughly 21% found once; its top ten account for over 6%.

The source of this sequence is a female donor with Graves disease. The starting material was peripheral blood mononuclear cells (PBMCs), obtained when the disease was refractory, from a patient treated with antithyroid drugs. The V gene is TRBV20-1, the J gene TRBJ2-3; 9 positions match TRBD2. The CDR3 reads CSARDPSGVADTQYF. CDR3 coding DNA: TGCAGTGCTAGAGATCCTAGCGGGGTCGCAGATACGCAGTATTTT.